The 6 T cell receptor beta chains below were found in one sample sequenced in a study of neoadjuvant anti-PD-1 for oral cavity cancer. Repertoires were generated with immunoSEQ multiplex PCR, while TCRdb's copy carries only in-frame clones and drops some. The sample lists over 7,500 clones; 66% were seen once. Time point here: after neoadjuvant nivolumab, at surgical resection. The sample in question was PBMCs, obtained after nivolumab (anti-PD-1) treatment. All receptors derive from a person aged 35-79 years with oral cavity squamous cell carcinoma.

This chain links TRBV5-8 with TRBJ1-6; D might be TRBD1 (5 bases). The CDR3 covers 15 residues. V lost 4 bases to trimming and J lost 5 bases, with 13 bases between them. Germline V gene lookup returns CDR1 SGHTS and CDR2 YDEGEE. The CDR3 DNA reads TGTGCCAGCAGCGGCGGGACGGTAAATAATTCACCCCTCCACTTT. This translates into CASSGGTVNNSPLHF.

This clone turned up a few times. The genes are TRBV9 and TRBJ1-1; TRBD1 aligns across 8 bases. V lost 4 bases to trimming and J lost 11 bases; unmatched junction nucleotides: 10. Germline loops: CDR1 SGDLS, CDR2 YYNGEE. This CDR3 comprises 13 residues. The CDR3 nucleotides read TGTGCCAGCAGCTATGAGACGAACAGGGGGGCTTTCTTT. It translates to CASSYETNRGAFF.

The chain joins TRBV7-9 to TRBJ1-6; 9 bases are a match to TRBD1. V lost 5 bases to trimming and J lost 5 bases; unmatched junction nucleotides: 1. The germline CDR1 and CDR2 sequences are SEHNR and FQNEAQ (reference sequence). This CDR3 is built from 14 residues. The DNA of the CDR3 is TGTGCCAGCAGCCGGACAGGGGATAATTCACCCCTCCACTTT. Its translation: CASSRTGDNSPLHF.

CDR3 in amino acids: CASSLQGNGYTF. For the CDR3, the DNA is TGTGCCAGCAGCTTACAGGGGAATGGCTACACCTTC. The rearrangement links TRBV11-2 to TRBJ1-2; tentative D call: TRBD1 (6 bases). CDR3 length equals 12 residues. Germline-derived CDR1 and CDR2 are SGHAT and FQNNGV. Trimming stripped 2 bases from V and 6 bases from J, with 7 bases between.

This chain joins TRBV19 and TRBJ1-2, with D maybe TRBD1 (5 bases). CDR3 length equals 15 residues. The V end was cut by 0 bases, the J end by 4 bases, with 12 bases between. Germline V gene data show CDR1 as LNHDA and CDR2 as SQIVND (reference sequence). The CDR3 loop is CASSIDGGHIYGYTF. The CDR3 DNA is TGTGCCAGTAGTATAGATGGAGGACACATCTATGGCTACACCTTC.

The chain links TRBV7-8 to TRBJ2-5, with 10 bases matching TRBD2. Germline assignment: CDR1 SGHVS and CDR2 FQNEAQ. V was clipped by 8 bases and J by 3 bases; unmatched bases: 9. The CDR3 sequence is 15 residues long. DNA for the CDR3: TGTGCCAGCTTCCTAGCGGGGGACACTAAAGAGACCCAGTACTTC. This gives the protein CASFLAGDTKETQYF. Complete variable domain (other parts from reference TRBV7-8 and TRBJ2-5): GAGVSQSPRYKVAKRGQDVALRCDPISGHVSLFWYQQALGQGPEFLTYFQNEAQLDKSGLPSDRFFAERPEGSVSTLKIQRTQQEDSAVYLCASFLAGDTKETQYFGPGTRLLVL.